The T cell receptor (beta chain) under discussion was sequenced for a study of shared clonotypes between healthy human individuals. Study-level findings and limits: The researchers took only blood, and tissue repertoires probably look different. Shared clonotypes across all four donors exceeded non-shared ones in generation probability.

This CDR3 is built from 16 residues. Germline values: CDR1 LGHNT, CDR2 FRNRAP. J gave up 2 bases and V 7 bases, and 9 bases lay outside the gene matches. The method was immunoSEQ multiplex PCR; TCRdb's version includes in-frame clones alone and lacks a portion of them. The sample holds about a million clones; approximately 77% are singletons and the top ten take approximately 0.9%. As to this clone: The antigen remains undetermined.

This chain joins TRBV12-5 and TRBJ2-2; 8 nucleotides match TRBD2. The sample comprised memory CD4+ T cells from PBMCs. Subset given: CD45RA-negative fraction. This sequence was found in a man between 18 and 29 years old in good health. Some clones in this sample may be carry-over from other donors' samples. Written as DNA, the CDR3 is TGTGCTAGTGCCATCAGCGGGAGTATTAACACCGGGGAGCTGTTTTTT. This sequence encodes CASAISGSINTGELFF. Looking up the rest from reference TRBV12-5 and TRBJ2-2 gives the full variable domain: DARVTQTPRHKVTEMGQEVTMRCQPILGHNTVFWYRQTMMQGLELLAYFRNRAPLDDSGMPKDRFSAEMPDATLATLKIQPSEPRDSAVYFCASAISGSINTGELFFGEGSRLTVL.